The rows below give T cell receptor beta chains drawn from one sample of a study of blood T cell repertoires in COVID-19. This table comes from immunoSEQ multiplex PCR, and its TCRdb copy is limited to in-frame clones, with some not included. This repertoire shows approximately 65,000 clones, around 80% found once; its top ten account for about a sixth. The sequenced sample consisted of peripheral blood. The source of these receptors is a man older than 75 with acute or convalescent COVID-19. Both conserved end residues are trimmed from each CDR3.

j_call	cdr3_length	v_call	cdr3_aa
TRBJ2-1	14	TRBV6-4	ASSDDPGGIHNEQF
TRBJ1-6	13	TRBV6-5	ASSYVGQGRSPLH
TRBJ2-1	14	TRBV7-9	ASSLVMTSDYNEQF
TRBJ1-2	10	TRBV7-9	ASSFTGDHYT
TRBJ2-2	12	TRBV18	ASLLDFYTGELF
TRBJ1-4	12	TRBV28	ASRDRVLFGKLF
TRBJ2-7	11	TRBV4-3	ASSARTGDRLY
TRBJ1-2	13	TRBV19	ASSSYRGRIYGYT
TRBJ2-7	12	TRBV5-8	ASSRTGSWGEQY
TRBJ2-1	15	TRBV5-4	ASSLEFWTSGRDEQF
TRBJ1-1	12	TRBV5-1	ASSLERMNTEAF
TRBJ1-2	14	TRBV5-5	ASSQGQGRSGIGYT
TRBJ1-5	14	TRBV18	ASSTVGTGGYQPQH
TRBJ1-3	11	TRBV6-5	ASSPGLGNTIY
TRBJ1-4	13	TRBV5-1	ASSPNSATNEKLF
TRBJ1-1	15	TRBV4-3	ASSQDMTGGRRPEAF
TRBJ2-7	10	TRBV5-1	ASTGAAYEQY
TRBJ2-1	14	TRBV5-1	ASSPPGARGGDEQF
TRBJ2-5	13	TRBV9	ASSVGRLPGETQY
TRBJ1-3	14	TRBV7-2	ASSFAPTGVGNTIY
TRBJ2-7	15	TRBV19	ASSTRGAGQGASEQY
TRBJ2-2	13	TRBV28	ASRDRGRNTGELF
TRBJ2-2	16	TRBV7-3	ASSLASRQGLNTGELF
TRBJ2-7	11	TRBV6-1	ASSDFRGYEQY
TRBJ2-7	13	TRBV18	ASSPYGREGGGQY
TRBJ1-2	12	TRBV30	AWSVGGTDYGYT
TRBJ2-3	14	TRBV9	ASSDRTSGDTDTQY
TRBJ2-1	13	TRBV7-9	ASSPTSGWGYEQF
TRBJ2-3	13	TRBV29-1	SVEWGQGPTDTQY
TRBJ1-5	13	TRBV5-6	ASSLQGQAYQPQH
TRBJ2-7	13	TRBV5-1	ASSLEVAGGLEQY
TRBJ2-5	12	TRBV5-4	ASSLTTAQETQY
TRBJ2-1	14	TRBV7-2	ASSWMSGRGLDEQF
TRBJ1-5	12	TRBV9	ASSQGQQNQPQH
TRBJ2-3	14	TRBV7-2	ASSFERGGEFEAQY
TRBJ2-5	13	TRBV5-1	ASSLWGTGIETQY
TRBJ1-1	14	TRBV18	ASSPPAPGRNTEAF
TRBJ1-1	9	TRBV30	AWQGGTEAF
TRBJ1-1	12	TRBV11-2	ASSLGGGVTEAF
TRBJ1-2	13	TRBV5-8	ASSPPGGVNYGYT
TRBJ2-3	14	TRBV2	ASVRNSGSAPDTQY
TRBJ1-6	10	TRBV9	ASSGSNSPLH
TRBJ2-7	12	TRBV15	ATSTDTILYEQY
TRBJ1-3	14	TRBV4-1	ASSQDLGGSGNTIY
TRBJ2-3	10	TRBV27	ASRSGADTQY
TRBJ2-3	13	TRBV6-6	ASSYGRGSTDTQY
TRBJ1-1	11	TRBV29-1	SADRGQNTEAF
TRBJ1-1	11	TRBV30	AAEGAQNTEAF
TRBJ2-3	14	TRBV7-2	ASSYERGLAGLPQY
TRBJ2-3	11	TRBV5-1	ASSKTLEDTQY
TRBJ2-2	12	TRBV7-3	ASSSGLAGGELF
TRBJ2-4	18	TRBV6-2/TRBV6-3	ASSYLSAGALSLAKNIQY
TRBJ2-2	14	TRBV24-1	ATSEPGQGLTGELF
TRBJ2-5	13	TRBV5-1	ASSRGTGGQETQY
TRBJ1-2	10	TRBV2	ASSESGFGYT
TRBJ2-5	9	TRBV9	ASSVKETQY
TRBJ2-2	14	TRBV3-1/TRBV3-2	ASSHSGQIFTGELF